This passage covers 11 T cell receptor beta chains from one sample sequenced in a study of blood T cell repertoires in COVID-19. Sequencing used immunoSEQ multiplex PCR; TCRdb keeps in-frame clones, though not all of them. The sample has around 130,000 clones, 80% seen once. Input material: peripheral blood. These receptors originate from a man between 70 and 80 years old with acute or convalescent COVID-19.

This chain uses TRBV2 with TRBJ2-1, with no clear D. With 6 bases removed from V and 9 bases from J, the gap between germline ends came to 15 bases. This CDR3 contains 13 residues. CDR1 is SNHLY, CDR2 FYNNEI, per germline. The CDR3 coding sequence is TGTGCCAGCAGCGTACAAGGTACGGGTGAGCAGTTCTTC. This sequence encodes CASSVQGTGEQFF.

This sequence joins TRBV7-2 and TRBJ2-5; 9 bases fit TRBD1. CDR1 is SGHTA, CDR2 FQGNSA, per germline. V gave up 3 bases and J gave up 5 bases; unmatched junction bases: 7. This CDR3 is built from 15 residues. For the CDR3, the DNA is TGTGCCAGCAGCTTCTCTTTGACAGGGGGGGAGACCCAGTACTTC. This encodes CASSFSLTGGETQYF.

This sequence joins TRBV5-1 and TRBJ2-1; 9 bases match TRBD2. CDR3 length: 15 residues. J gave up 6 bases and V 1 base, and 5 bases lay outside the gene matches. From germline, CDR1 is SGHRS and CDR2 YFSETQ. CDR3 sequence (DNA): TGCGCCAGCAGCTTGTTCCCTAGCGGGGCCAATGAGCAGTTCTTC. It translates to CASSLFPSGANEQFF. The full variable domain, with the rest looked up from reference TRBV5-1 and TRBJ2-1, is KAGVTQTPRYLIKTRGQQVTLSCSPISGHRSVSWYQQTPGQGLQFLFEYFSETQRNKGNFPGRFSGRQFSNSRSEMNVSTLELGDSALYLCASSLFPSGANEQFFGPGTRLTVL.

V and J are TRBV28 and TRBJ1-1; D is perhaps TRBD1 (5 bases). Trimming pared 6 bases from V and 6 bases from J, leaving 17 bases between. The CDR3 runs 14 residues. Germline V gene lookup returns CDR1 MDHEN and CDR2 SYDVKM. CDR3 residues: CASSPGGSVSEAFF. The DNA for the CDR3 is TGTGCCAGCAGCCCCGGGGGATCGGTGTCTGAAGCTTTCTTT.

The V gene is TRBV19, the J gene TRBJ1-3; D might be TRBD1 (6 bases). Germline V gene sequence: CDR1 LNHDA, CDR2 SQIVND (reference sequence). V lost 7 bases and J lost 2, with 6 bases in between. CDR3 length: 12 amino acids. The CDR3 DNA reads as TGTGCCAGTAACAGGGCTGGAAACACCATATATTTT. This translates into CASNRAGNTIYF. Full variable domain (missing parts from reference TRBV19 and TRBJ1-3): DGGITQSPKYLFRKEGQNVTLSCEQNLNHDAMYWYRQDPGQGLRLIYYSQIVNDFQKGDIAEGYSVSREKKESFPLTVTSAQKNPTAFYLCASNRAGNTIYFGEGSWLTVV.

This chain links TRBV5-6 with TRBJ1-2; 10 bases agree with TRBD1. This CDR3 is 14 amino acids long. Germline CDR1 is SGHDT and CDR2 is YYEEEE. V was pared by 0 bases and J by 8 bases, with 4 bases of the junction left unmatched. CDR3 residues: CASSLGDRGRGYTF. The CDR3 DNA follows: TGTGCCAGCAGCTTGGGAGACAGGGGGCGGGGCTACACCTTC. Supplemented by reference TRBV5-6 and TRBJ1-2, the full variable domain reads DAGVTQSPTHLIKTRGQQVTLRCSPKSGHDTVSWYQQALGQGPQFIFQYYEEEERQRGNFPDRFSGHQFPNYSSELNVNALLLGDSALYLCASSLGDRGRGYTFGSGTRLTVV.

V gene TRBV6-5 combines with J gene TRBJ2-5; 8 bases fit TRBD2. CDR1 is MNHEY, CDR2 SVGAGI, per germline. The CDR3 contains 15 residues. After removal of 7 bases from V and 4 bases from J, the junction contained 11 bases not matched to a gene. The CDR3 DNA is TGTGCCAGCATCAGAAGGGGGACTAGTGCAGAGACCCAGTACTTC. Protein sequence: CASIRRGTSAETQYF.

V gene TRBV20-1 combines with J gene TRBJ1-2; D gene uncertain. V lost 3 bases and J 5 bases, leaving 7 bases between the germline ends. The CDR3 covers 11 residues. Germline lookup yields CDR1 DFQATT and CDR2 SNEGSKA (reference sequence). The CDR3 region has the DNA TGCAGTGCTAGTGGGCAGTATGGCTACACCTTC. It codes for CSASGQYGYTF.

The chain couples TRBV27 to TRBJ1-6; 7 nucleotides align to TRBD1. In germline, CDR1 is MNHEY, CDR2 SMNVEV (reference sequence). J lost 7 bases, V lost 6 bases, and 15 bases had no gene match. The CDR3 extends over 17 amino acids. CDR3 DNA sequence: TGTGCCAGCAGCCGGGGGACAGCCCGGACGGGAAATTCACCCCTCCACTTT. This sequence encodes CASSRGTARTGNSPLHF.

The DNA of the CDR3 is TGTGCCAGCAGCTTTCGAGGGCAGCCCTACGAGCAGTACTTC. Translating gives CASSFRGQPYEQYF. V gene TRBV5-6 combines with J gene TRBJ2-7; tentative D call: TRBD2 (5 bases). There are 14 residues in the CDR3. Trimming removed 2 bases from V and 2 bases from J, with 11 bases in between. The germline V gene encodes CDR1 SGHDT and CDR2 YYEEEE.

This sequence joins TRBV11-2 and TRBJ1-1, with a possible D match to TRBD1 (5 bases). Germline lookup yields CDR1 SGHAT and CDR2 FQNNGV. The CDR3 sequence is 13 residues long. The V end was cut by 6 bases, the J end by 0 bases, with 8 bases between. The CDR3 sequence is CASRRDLNTEAFF. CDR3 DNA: TGTGCCAGCAGACGGGACTTGAACACTGAAGCTTTCTTT.